This T cell receptor (beta chain) stems from a study of shared clonotypes between healthy human individuals. Regarding the study as a whole: What rarefaction showed was incomplete sorted-subset sequencing despite large depth. Estimated clonotype richness was generally higher in naive than memory subsets.

The CDR3 spans 15 residues. Assay runs were performed at deep level. Clones were sequenced by immunoSEQ multiplex PCR, and TCRdb holds only the in-frame ones, with some missing. The sample lists over a million clones, around 78% occurring once. On this clone: Its antigen remains unidentified.

This rearrangement joins TRBV21-1 to TRBJ2-5; the D call in the table, TRBD1, was not verified against the DNA. TRBV21-1 is an annotated pseudogene. The TCR sequence derives from a man aged 18 to 30 in good health. Some clones in this sample may be carry-over from other donors' samples. Sequenced input: memory CD4+ T cells from PBMCs. The subset here: CD45RA-negative fraction. The chain's CDR3 is CASSKVSDREETQYF. DNA of the CDR3: TGTGCCAGCAGCAAAGTTTCGGACAGAGAAGAGACCCAGTACTTC.